Listed here are 29 T cell receptor beta chains from one sample, sequenced in a study of T cells after yellow fever vaccination. TCRdb recomputed calls from the 5' RACE reads with MiXCR, one row per CDR3 protein. The sample yields about 73,000 distinct CDR3 sequences, approximately 8% seen once. The input for sequencing was CD8+ T cells sorted from PBMCs, taken on the day of the yellow fever booster vaccination. The origin of the receptors is a man younger than 40 who received the YFV17D yellow fever vaccine.

In this sample, this clonotype turned up many times. The V and J genes are TRBV3-1 and TRBJ2-1, with D tentatively TRBD2 (6 bases). In germline, CDR1 is LGHDT, CDR2 YNNKEL (reference sequence). The CDR3 covers 15 residues. V lost 3 bases and J lost 4, with 13 bases in between. The CDR3 nucleotides are TGTGCCAGCAGCCAGGAAGGGAGGTTGTACAATGAGCAGTTCTTC. Its translation is CASSQEGRLYNEQFF.

This clonotype was picked up a small number of times. V usage is TRBV14 and J usage is TRBJ2-6, with D perhaps TRBD1 (5 bases). Deletions cut 4 bases from V and 0 bases from J, with 10 bases between. The CDR3 consists of 16 residues. CDR1 is SGHDN, CDR2 FVKESK, per germline. This chain's CDR3 is CASSLRVYSGANVLTF. CDR3 in DNA: TGTGCCAGCAGCCTCAGGGTTTACTCTGGGGCCAACGTCCTGACTTTC.

This clonotype was seen at least ten times. The chain combines TRBV29-1 with TRBJ2-7, with D maybe TRBD2 (6 bases). Germline V gives CDR1 SQVTM, CDR2 ANQGSEA. The CDR3 is 13 amino acids. Trimming removed 4 bases at V and 3 bases at J, with 13 bases between. The CDR3 nucleotides read TGCAGCGTTGTATCCGGGGAGGACTACGAGCAGTACTTC. Protein sequence: CSVVSGEDYEQYF.

At least ten counts were recorded for this clonotype. The chain is built from TRBV5-1 and TRBJ2-7, with a possible D match to TRBD2 (6 bases). Germline CDR1 SGHRS, CDR2 YFSETQ. V dropped 3 bases and J dropped 4 bases, with 14 bases sitting between them. CDR3 length: 14 amino acids. The CDR3 coding sequence is TGCGCCAGCAGCTGGGGTACGGGAGCGTACGAGCAGTACTTC. This sequence encodes CASSWGTGAYEQYF.

The rearrangement joins TRBV6-2 or TRBV6-3 to TRBJ2-1; D unresolved. Trimming took 6 bases from V and 5 from J, leaving 14 bases between them. The germline gives CDR1 MNHEY, CDR2 SVGEGT. This CDR3 has 14 residues. The CDR3 spells CASSLPRLDNEQFF. The CDR3 nucleotides read TGTGCCAGCAGCCTACCCCGACTGGACAATGAGCAGTTCTTC.

The V and J genes are TRBV14 and TRBJ2-7, with D hard to call. The CDR3 totals 13 residues. The V end was cut by 0 bases, the J end by 5 bases, with 8 bases between. CDR1 and CDR2 (germline): SGHDN, FVKESK. CDR3: CASSQEPSNEQYF. CDR3 in DNA: TGTGCCAGCAGCCAAGAGCCCTCGAACGAGCAGTACTTC.

V and J are TRBV5-4 and TRBJ2-7, with 10 bases lining up with TRBD1. Trimming cost V 4 bases and J 3 bases; bases outside gene matches: 4. The germline V gene encodes CDR1 SGHNT and CDR2 YYREEE (reference sequence). This CDR3 spans 14 amino acids. CDR3 in DNA: TGTGCCAGCAGCCTCCGGACAGGGGGCTACGAGCAGTACTTC. It specifies CASSLRTGGYEQYF.

The chain has TRBV18 and TRBJ2-2, with 7 bases identical to TRBD1. Germline CDR1 KGHSH, CDR2 LQKENI. The CDR3 is made up of 15 amino acids. J lost 6 bases, V lost 8 bases, and 12 bases had no gene match. CDR3 loop: CASPLGQGESGELFF. CDR3 DNA: TGTGCCAGCCCCCTCGGGCAGGGGGAGTCCGGGGAGCTGTTTTTT. Drawing the rest from reference TRBV18 and TRBJ2-2, the complete variable domain is NAGVMQNPRHLVRRRGQEARLRCSPMKGHSHVYWYRQLPEEGLKFMVYLQKENIIDESGMPKERFSAEFPKEGPSILRIQQVVRGDSAAYFCASPLGQGESGELFFGEGSRLTVL.

The rearrangement joins TRBV30 to TRBJ2-7; D is tentatively TRBD1 or TRBD2 (6 bases each). Trimming took off 5 bases at V and 2 bases at J, with 19 bases between the two ends. Germline V gene data show CDR1 as GTSNPN and CDR2 as SVGIG (reference sequence). The length of the CDR3 is 15 residues. CDR3 loop: CAWARGDQVTYEQYF. CDR3 nucleotides: TGTGCCTGGGCAAGGGGGGACCAGGTTACCTACGAGCAGTACTTC.

This clonotype was observed many times. The rearrangement links TRBV7-2 to TRBJ2-7; D gene unclear. The CDR3 is 11 amino acids. Between the trimmed V and J ends, which lost 5 bases and 4 bases, there was a span of 6 bases. Germline V CDR1 and CDR2: SGHTA, FQGNSA. CDR3 residues: CASSHLYEQYF. The CDR3 DNA sequence: TGTGCCAGCAGCCACCTTTACGAGCAGTACTTC.

Concerning this clonotype itself: Germline is not matched at one junction end, which may reflect a read error. The chain has TRBV7-8 and TRBJ2-7, with TRBD2 matching 10 bases. From germline, CDR1 is SGHVS and CDR2 FQNEAQ. The CDR3 is 15 residues long. The DNA for the CDR3 is TGTGCCACTTCGGCGACTAGCGGGTTCTCCAACGAGCAGTACTTC. Amino acid sequence: CATSATSGFSNEQYF. The full variable domain, in which reference TRBV7-8 and TRBJ2-7 provide the parts outside the CDR3, is GAGVSQSPRYKVAKRGQDVALRCDPISGHVSLFWYQQALGQGPEFLTYFQNEAQLDKSGLPSDRFFAERPEGSVSTLKIQRTQQEDSAVYLCATSATSGFSNEQYFGPGTRLTVT.

There are many counts of this clonotype. The chain carries TRBV5-1 and TRBJ2-7; no reliable D call. The CDR3 has 13 amino acids. Germline V gives CDR1 SGHRS, CDR2 YFSETQ. V was pared by 5 bases and J by 0 bases, with 9 bases between. CDR3 protein: CASRSIDSYEQYF. The CDR3 nucleotides are TGCGCCAGCAGGTCGATTGACTCCTACGAGCAGTACTTC.

This clonotype was counted a few times. The V gene is TRBV7-9, the J gene TRBJ2-1, with 9 bases identical to TRBD2. The germline gives CDR1 SEHNR, CDR2 FQNEAQ (reference sequence). The junction had 6 bases not matched to a gene; V was cut back by 6 bases and J by 3 bases. The CDR3 runs 15 residues. CDR3 DNA: TGTGCCAGCAGAACCGGGACTAGCTACTACAATGAGCAGTTCTTC. Translating gives CASRTGTSYYNEQFF.

This clonotype was counted between two and nine times. The chain combines TRBV29-1 with TRBJ2-7; 12 positions match TRBD1. V trimming: 6 bases; J trimming: 6 bases; junction bases outside the gene matches: 3. The CDR3 is made up of 12 amino acids. Germline V gives CDR1 SQVTM, CDR2 ANQGSEA. DNA for the CDR3: TGCAGCGTCGTGGGACAGGGGGCCGAGCAGTACTTC. This encodes CSVVGQGAEQYF.

The table lists this clonotype with many counts. This chain connects TRBV5-1 to TRBJ2-1; TRBD1 is a possible D gene (5 bases). V was pared by 4 bases and J by 8 bases, with 22 bases between. This CDR3 spans 16 amino acids. Germline CDR1 and CDR2: SGHRS and YFSETQ. For the CDR3, the DNA is TGCGCCAGCAGCGAGGCCCAGGGCCGGTCCTGGGATGAGCAGTTCTTC. This gives the protein CASSEAQGRSWDEQFF.

The rearrangement uses TRBV6-1 and TRBJ2-3; 8 positions agree with TRBD1. With V trimmed by 6 bases and J by 2 bases, 4 bases remained unmatched. CDR1 is MNHNS and CDR2 is SASEGT in the germline V gene. This CDR3 contains 14 residues. The CDR3 reads CASRRTGYTDTQYF. The CDR3 DNA follows: TGTGCCAGCAGGAGGACAGGGTACACAGATACGCAGTATTTT.

This clonotype showed up just a few times. This chain uses TRBV4-3 with TRBJ2-7; tentatively, D is TRBD1 or TRBD2 (5 bases each). The V end lost 3 bases, the J end lost 2 bases, and 17 bases lay between the germline ends. The CDR3 totals 16 residues. The V gene's germline CDR1 is LGHNA and CDR2 YSLEER. The CDR3 region has the DNA TGCGCCAGCAGCCAGGGCCCTGGGACGGGACCCTACGAGCAGTACTTC. This codes for CASSQGPGTGPYEQYF.

In this sample, this clonotype turned up a few times. Here the CDR3 DNA reads TGCGCCAGCAGCATCGGACAGGGGTTCGCCTACGAGCAGTACTTC. Protein product: CASSIGQGFAYEQYF. The rearrangement joins TRBV5-1 to TRBJ2-7, with TRBD1 identical over 9 bases. CDR1 and CDR2 (germline): SGHRS, YFSETQ. The CDR3 covers 15 residues. V was clipped by 4 bases and J by 2 bases; unmatched bases: 7.

There are a few counts of this clonotype. The V gene is TRBV5-6, the J gene TRBJ1-5; D is possibly TRBD1 (5 bases). Per the germline V gene, CDR1 is SGHDT and CDR2 is YYEEEE. Trimming took 4 bases from V and 7 from J, leaving 15 bases between them. There are 14 residues in the CDR3. In nucleotides, the CDR3 is TGTGCCAGCAGCCTAGGGGAGTACGGACAGCCCCAGCATTTT. This codes for CASSLGEYGQPQHF.

Ten or more counts support this clonotype. The CDR3 loop reads CASSTRQGFLYF. CDR3 in DNA: TGTGCCAGCAGCACAAGACAGGGGTTTTTATACTTC. The chain joins TRBV9 to TRBJ2-7; TRBD1 aligns across 8 bases. V gave up 4 bases and J gave up 13 bases; unmatched junction bases: 10. This CDR3 is 12 amino acids long. CDR1 is SGDLS, CDR2 YYNGEE, per germline.

This clonotype was seen at least ten times. The chain combines TRBV19 with TRBJ2-7; tentative D call: TRBD2 (6 bases). Trimming took 1 base from V and 5 from J, leaving 9 bases between them. The CDR3 sequence is 13 residues long. Germline loops: CDR1 LNHDA, CDR2 SQIVND (reference sequence). The CDR3 sequence: CASSIVEGDEQYF. The CDR3 nucleotides read TGTGCCAGTAGTATAGTGGAGGGTGACGAGCAGTACTTC.

This chain links TRBV29-1 with TRBJ2-7; 8 nucleotides align to TRBD2. Germline loops: CDR1 SQVTM, CDR2 ANQGSEA. The V and J ends lost 6 bases and 3 bases, in that order; junction bases with no gene match: 7. CDR3 length equals 13 residues. CDR3: CSVRGGQNYEQYF. The CDR3 nucleotides read TGCAGCGTCCGCGGGGGGCAAAACTACGAGCAGTACTTC.

This clonotype has a handful of counts. The rearrangement links TRBV6-1 to TRBJ2-7; 9 nucleotides agree with TRBD2. The trim removed 5 bases at V and 4 bases at J, leaving 6 bases unmatched. The CDR3 extends over 14 amino acids. Germline CDR1 is MNHNS and CDR2 is SASEGT. In nucleotides, the CDR3 is TGTGCCAGCAGTAAGACTAGCGGAGCGTACGAGCAGTACTTC. Translating it yields CASSKTSGAYEQYF.

Ten or more counts support this clonotype. The chain links TRBV4-3 to TRBJ1-5; no clear D. Germline V gives CDR1 LGHNA, CDR2 YSLEER. The V end was cut by 0 bases, the J end by 7 bases, with 13 bases between. This CDR3 region has 15 residues. The CDR3: CASSQDSGVGQPQHF. CDR3 nucleotides: TGCGCCAGCAGCCAAGATTCCGGGGTGGGGCAGCCCCAGCATTTT.

The chain recombines TRBV2 with TRBJ2-3; 8 bases map to TRBD2. The germline CDR1 and CDR2 sequences are SNHLY and FYNNEI. After removal of 7 bases from V and 9 bases from J, the junction contained 9 bases not matched to a gene. The CDR3 consists of 13 residues. Here the CDR3 DNA reads TGTGCCAGCATAGTACTAGCGGTTCAAACGCAGTATTTT. Protein: CASIVLAVQTQYF.

This clonotype was found a few times. The chain has TRBV5-6 and TRBJ2-7; 11 bases match TRBD2. The CDR3 runs 15 residues. Germline CDR1 reads SGHDT; CDR2 reads YYEEEE. With 0 bases clipped from V and 2 bases from J, the junction kept 1 base outside the gene matches. The CDR3 DNA follows: TGTGCCAGCAGCTTGGGACTAGCGGGAACCTACGAGCAGTACTTC. The encoded protein is CASSLGLAGTYEQYF. Based on the CDR3 plus reference TRBV5-6 and TRBJ2-7, the full variable domain is DAGVTQSPTHLIKTRGQQVTLRCSPKSGHDTVSWYQQALGQGPQFIFQYYEEEERQRGNFPDRFSGHQFPNYSSELNVNALLLGDSALYLCASSLGLAGTYEQYFGPGTRLTVT.

The J gene is TRBJ2-2, the V gene TRBV29-1; a possible D gene is TRBD2 (5 bases). V lost 6 bases and J lost 0, with 11 bases in between. From germline, CDR1 is SQVTM and CDR2 ANQGSEA. This CDR3 contains 14 residues. The CDR3 sequence: CSVLVLANTGELFF. Here the CDR3 DNA reads TGCAGCGTGCTGGTACTAGCGAACACCGGGGAGCTGTTTTTT.

There are a few counts of this clonotype. The V and J genes are TRBV27 and TRBJ1-6, with a possible D match to TRBD1 (6 bases). V was clipped by 4 bases and J by 7 bases, with 11 bases between them. CDR1 and CDR2 from the germline V gene are MNHEY and SMNVEV (reference sequence). This CDR3 spans 14 amino acids. The CDR3 coding sequence is TGTGCCAGCAGTTCCGGGACACAGAATTCACCCCTCCACTTT. Protein sequence: CASSSGTQNSPLHF.

The chain couples TRBV30 to TRBJ2-1, with 7 bases aligning to TRBD1. V was pared by 5 bases and J by 0 bases, with 4 bases of the junction left unmatched. From germline, CDR1 is GTSNPN and CDR2 SVGIG (reference sequence). The length of the CDR3 is 14 residues. CDR3 in amino acids: CAWQGQSSYNEQFF. CDR3 nucleotide sequence: TGTGCCTGGCAGGGACAGAGCTCCTACAATGAGCAGTTCTTC.